The text below deals with one T cell receptor beta chain. As yet, its antigen is unknown. The CDR3 covers 15 residues. The junction had 9 bases not matched to a gene; V was cut back by 1 base and J by 10 bases. Germline CDR1 and CDR2: SGHNT and YENEEA. The data belong to a study of shared clonotypes between healthy human individuals. Regarding the study as a whole: The generation probabilities recorded for non-shared clonotypes fell below those of clonotypes shared by all four donors. There were few donors, and this limited the genetic and exposure-history diversity represented.

The genomic DNA of each subset was split evenly across several immunoSEQ plates. Measured with immunoSEQ multiplex PCR; TCRdb has only the in-frame clones, and not every one. The sample has some 500,000 clones; 90% to 97% are singletons. This chain connects TRBV11-3 to TRBJ2-1; 8 bases align to TRBD2. Sequenced material: naive CD4+ T cells sorted from blood. Specified subset: CD45RA+ positively selected. This receptor was identified in a woman aged 30 to 39 in good health. Here the CDR3 reads CASSLGLAGLEEQFF. The CDR3 DNA follows: TGTGCCAGCAGCTTAGGTCTAGCGGGTCTGGAAGAGCAGTTCTTC.